This record covers a single TCR beta chain. TCRdb ran MiXCR on the RT-PCR reads and lists one entry per CDR3 protein. The repertoire holds hundreds of thousands of distinct CDR3 sequences, with 11% as singletons. This CDR3 has 15 amino acids. Germline lookup yields CDR1 KGHDR and CDR2 SFDVKD. Trimming cost V 0 bases and J 7 bases, with 15 bases left between them. This sample was included in a study of response to subunit inactivated influenza vaccine. This sample also appeared in a second study, on T cells expressing NK-cell markers. That report adds: Generation of TCR beta cDNA was performed by 5'RACE template switching incorporating UMIs. Of the CD8+ T cells in roughly 6 donors, 1.0-7.0% belonged to dominant NKG2C+ clonotypes. Whether expanded NKG2C+ T cell clones recognized HCMV stayed uncertain.

The sample was PBMCs from blood, taken on the day of vaccination. The J gene is TRBJ2-7, the V gene TRBV24-1; D gene uncertain. The sequence came from a man aged 50-59 years who received an inactivated influenza vaccine. The CDR3 loop reads CATSDLPGIGLEQYF. The DNA of the CDR3 is TGTGCCACCAGTGATTTGCCAGGAATTGGTCTGGAGCAGTACTTC.